The clone carrying this TCR beta chain has only one observation. Germline values: CDR1 SGHNT, CDR2 YYREEE (reference sequence). The CDR3 runs to 15 residues. V lost 6 bases, J lost 1 base, and 7 bases stayed unmatched. Sequenced by immunoSEQ multiplex PCR; TCRdb stores in-frame clones only, minus some. Of a few hundred thousand clones listed, around 83% are singletons. The record originates from a study of blood T cell repertoires in COVID-19. The receptor was derived from a middle-aged man with acute or convalescent COVID-19. Sequencing was performed on peripheral blood. The chain has TRBV5-4 and TRBJ2-1; 7 bases map to TRBD1. This CDR3 reads CASNHGTDSYNEQFF. In DNA, the CDR3 is TGTGCCAGCAACCACGGGACAGATTCCTACAATGAGCAGTTCTTC.